The rows below give T cell receptor beta chains drawn from one sample of a study of CD8+ T cells in alopecia areata. The assay was immunoSEQ multiplex PCR, and TCRdb's table has in-frame clones only and misses some. The top ten clones hold about a tenth of a sample with some 180,000 clones, around half of them seen once. The sequencing here drew on CD8+ T cells sorted from blood, taken at week 24, from a patient treated with tofacitinib. Receptors originate from a human donor with alopecia areata. Each CDR3 is given with its conserved first and last residue. D genes are given only for firm matches. Not every row has a clone size; where given, it reads once, few, many or a size class.

CDR3nt,CDR3aa,j_gene,v_gene,d_gene,abundance,len
TGTGCCACCAGCAGACGACGGGAGGCTAATGAAAAACTGTTTTTT,CATSRRREANEKLFF,TRBJ1-4,TRBV15,.,.,15
TGCGCCAGCAGTGATGGGGGTGGGCAGCCCCAGCATTTT,CASSDGGGQPQHF,TRBJ1-5,TRBV10-2,.,.,13
TGTGCCAGCAGCTTAGTAGCAGGGGGCGATTACTATGGCTACACCTTC,CASSLVAGGDYYGYTF,TRBJ1-2,TRBV11-2,TRBD1,.,16
TGTGCCAGCAGCGAAAAGGCAGCAGTTAATGAAAAACTGTTTTTT,CASSEKAAVNEKLFF,TRBJ1-4,TRBV7-9,.,few,15
TGTGCCAGCAGAGCTAATAGCAGAGATACGCAGTATTTT,CASRANSRDTQYF,TRBJ2-3,TRBV2,.,.,13
TGTGCCAGCTCTAAAGAGTGGCAGGTCACCACAGATACGCAGTATTTT,CASSKEWQVTTDTQYF,TRBJ2-3,TRBV7-9,.,few,16
TGTGCCAGCAGCGTCGACAGGGGAATTCGGGGCTACACCTTC,CASSVDRGIRGYTF,TRBJ1-2,TRBV6-6,TRBD1,.,14
TGTGCCAGCAGTTCCTCTAGTGAAGGGAGCTCCTACAATGAGCAGTTCTTC,CASSSSSEGSSYNEQFF,TRBJ2-1,TRBV28,.,.,17
TGTGCCAGCAGCTTTACGGGATACAATGAGCAGTTCTTC,CASSFTGYNEQFF,TRBJ2-1,TRBV5-5,.,few,13
TGTGCCAGCAGTGCGGGACAGGGAGACAAAAACATTCAGTACTTC,CASSAGQGDKNIQYF,TRBJ2-4,TRBV27,TRBD1,.,15
TGTGCCAGCAGTTCGGACAGGTCTGGCAATCAGCCCCAGCATTTT,CASSSDRSGNQPQHF,TRBJ1-5,TRBV28,TRBD1,.,15
TGCAGCGTTGAGGGCGGGCCTATCTACAATGAGCAGTTCTTC,CSVEGGPIYNEQFF,TRBJ2-1,TRBV29-1,.,few,14
TGTGCCAGCAGCCCGGGACGGACAATTAGAGGCACTGAAGCTTTCTTT,CASSPGRTIRGTEAFF,TRBJ1-1,TRBV9,.,.,16
TGTGCCAGCACCCTAGAACGGGACACTGAAGCTTTCTTT,CASTLERDTEAFF,TRBJ1-1,TRBV11-2,.,.,13